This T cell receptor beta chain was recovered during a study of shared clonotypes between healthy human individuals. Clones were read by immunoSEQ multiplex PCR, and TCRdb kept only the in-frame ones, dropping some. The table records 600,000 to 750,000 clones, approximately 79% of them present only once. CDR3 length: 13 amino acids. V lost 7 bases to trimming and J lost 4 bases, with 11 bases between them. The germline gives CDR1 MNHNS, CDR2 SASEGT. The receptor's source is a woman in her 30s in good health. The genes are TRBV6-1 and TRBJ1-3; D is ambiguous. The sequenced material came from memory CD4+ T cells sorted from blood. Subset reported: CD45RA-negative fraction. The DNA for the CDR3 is TGTGCCAGCACCAACTCGCAAGGAAACACCATATATTTT. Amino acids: CASTNSQGNTIYF.